This T cell receptor (beta chain) stems from a study of early stage breast cancer tumors. Background on the study: About 80% of the 16 invasive tumors were ER+, PR+ and HER2-. Whole-study findings and limits: In most of the 16 patients, blood comparison separated tumor from normal breast.

Regarding this clone: Its target is not known.

The CDR3 is 12 amino acids. V was shortened by 3 bases and J by 4 bases, with 7 bases between the two germline ends. Looked up from germline, CDR1 is SQVTM and CDR2 is ANQGSEA. Libraries were prepared by immunoSEQ multiplex PCR; TCRdb keeps only in-frame clonotypes and omits some of them. The table lists under 30,000 clones, around three quarters of them singletons. The chain carries TRBV29-1 and TRBJ2-1; TRBD2 is a possible D gene (5 bases). The material sequenced was blood. The receptor comes from a person between 50 and 60 years old with breast cancer. CDR3 in DNA: TGCAGCGTTGAGACGGGGTACAATGAGCAGTTCTTC. Translated, it gives CSVETGYNEQFF.